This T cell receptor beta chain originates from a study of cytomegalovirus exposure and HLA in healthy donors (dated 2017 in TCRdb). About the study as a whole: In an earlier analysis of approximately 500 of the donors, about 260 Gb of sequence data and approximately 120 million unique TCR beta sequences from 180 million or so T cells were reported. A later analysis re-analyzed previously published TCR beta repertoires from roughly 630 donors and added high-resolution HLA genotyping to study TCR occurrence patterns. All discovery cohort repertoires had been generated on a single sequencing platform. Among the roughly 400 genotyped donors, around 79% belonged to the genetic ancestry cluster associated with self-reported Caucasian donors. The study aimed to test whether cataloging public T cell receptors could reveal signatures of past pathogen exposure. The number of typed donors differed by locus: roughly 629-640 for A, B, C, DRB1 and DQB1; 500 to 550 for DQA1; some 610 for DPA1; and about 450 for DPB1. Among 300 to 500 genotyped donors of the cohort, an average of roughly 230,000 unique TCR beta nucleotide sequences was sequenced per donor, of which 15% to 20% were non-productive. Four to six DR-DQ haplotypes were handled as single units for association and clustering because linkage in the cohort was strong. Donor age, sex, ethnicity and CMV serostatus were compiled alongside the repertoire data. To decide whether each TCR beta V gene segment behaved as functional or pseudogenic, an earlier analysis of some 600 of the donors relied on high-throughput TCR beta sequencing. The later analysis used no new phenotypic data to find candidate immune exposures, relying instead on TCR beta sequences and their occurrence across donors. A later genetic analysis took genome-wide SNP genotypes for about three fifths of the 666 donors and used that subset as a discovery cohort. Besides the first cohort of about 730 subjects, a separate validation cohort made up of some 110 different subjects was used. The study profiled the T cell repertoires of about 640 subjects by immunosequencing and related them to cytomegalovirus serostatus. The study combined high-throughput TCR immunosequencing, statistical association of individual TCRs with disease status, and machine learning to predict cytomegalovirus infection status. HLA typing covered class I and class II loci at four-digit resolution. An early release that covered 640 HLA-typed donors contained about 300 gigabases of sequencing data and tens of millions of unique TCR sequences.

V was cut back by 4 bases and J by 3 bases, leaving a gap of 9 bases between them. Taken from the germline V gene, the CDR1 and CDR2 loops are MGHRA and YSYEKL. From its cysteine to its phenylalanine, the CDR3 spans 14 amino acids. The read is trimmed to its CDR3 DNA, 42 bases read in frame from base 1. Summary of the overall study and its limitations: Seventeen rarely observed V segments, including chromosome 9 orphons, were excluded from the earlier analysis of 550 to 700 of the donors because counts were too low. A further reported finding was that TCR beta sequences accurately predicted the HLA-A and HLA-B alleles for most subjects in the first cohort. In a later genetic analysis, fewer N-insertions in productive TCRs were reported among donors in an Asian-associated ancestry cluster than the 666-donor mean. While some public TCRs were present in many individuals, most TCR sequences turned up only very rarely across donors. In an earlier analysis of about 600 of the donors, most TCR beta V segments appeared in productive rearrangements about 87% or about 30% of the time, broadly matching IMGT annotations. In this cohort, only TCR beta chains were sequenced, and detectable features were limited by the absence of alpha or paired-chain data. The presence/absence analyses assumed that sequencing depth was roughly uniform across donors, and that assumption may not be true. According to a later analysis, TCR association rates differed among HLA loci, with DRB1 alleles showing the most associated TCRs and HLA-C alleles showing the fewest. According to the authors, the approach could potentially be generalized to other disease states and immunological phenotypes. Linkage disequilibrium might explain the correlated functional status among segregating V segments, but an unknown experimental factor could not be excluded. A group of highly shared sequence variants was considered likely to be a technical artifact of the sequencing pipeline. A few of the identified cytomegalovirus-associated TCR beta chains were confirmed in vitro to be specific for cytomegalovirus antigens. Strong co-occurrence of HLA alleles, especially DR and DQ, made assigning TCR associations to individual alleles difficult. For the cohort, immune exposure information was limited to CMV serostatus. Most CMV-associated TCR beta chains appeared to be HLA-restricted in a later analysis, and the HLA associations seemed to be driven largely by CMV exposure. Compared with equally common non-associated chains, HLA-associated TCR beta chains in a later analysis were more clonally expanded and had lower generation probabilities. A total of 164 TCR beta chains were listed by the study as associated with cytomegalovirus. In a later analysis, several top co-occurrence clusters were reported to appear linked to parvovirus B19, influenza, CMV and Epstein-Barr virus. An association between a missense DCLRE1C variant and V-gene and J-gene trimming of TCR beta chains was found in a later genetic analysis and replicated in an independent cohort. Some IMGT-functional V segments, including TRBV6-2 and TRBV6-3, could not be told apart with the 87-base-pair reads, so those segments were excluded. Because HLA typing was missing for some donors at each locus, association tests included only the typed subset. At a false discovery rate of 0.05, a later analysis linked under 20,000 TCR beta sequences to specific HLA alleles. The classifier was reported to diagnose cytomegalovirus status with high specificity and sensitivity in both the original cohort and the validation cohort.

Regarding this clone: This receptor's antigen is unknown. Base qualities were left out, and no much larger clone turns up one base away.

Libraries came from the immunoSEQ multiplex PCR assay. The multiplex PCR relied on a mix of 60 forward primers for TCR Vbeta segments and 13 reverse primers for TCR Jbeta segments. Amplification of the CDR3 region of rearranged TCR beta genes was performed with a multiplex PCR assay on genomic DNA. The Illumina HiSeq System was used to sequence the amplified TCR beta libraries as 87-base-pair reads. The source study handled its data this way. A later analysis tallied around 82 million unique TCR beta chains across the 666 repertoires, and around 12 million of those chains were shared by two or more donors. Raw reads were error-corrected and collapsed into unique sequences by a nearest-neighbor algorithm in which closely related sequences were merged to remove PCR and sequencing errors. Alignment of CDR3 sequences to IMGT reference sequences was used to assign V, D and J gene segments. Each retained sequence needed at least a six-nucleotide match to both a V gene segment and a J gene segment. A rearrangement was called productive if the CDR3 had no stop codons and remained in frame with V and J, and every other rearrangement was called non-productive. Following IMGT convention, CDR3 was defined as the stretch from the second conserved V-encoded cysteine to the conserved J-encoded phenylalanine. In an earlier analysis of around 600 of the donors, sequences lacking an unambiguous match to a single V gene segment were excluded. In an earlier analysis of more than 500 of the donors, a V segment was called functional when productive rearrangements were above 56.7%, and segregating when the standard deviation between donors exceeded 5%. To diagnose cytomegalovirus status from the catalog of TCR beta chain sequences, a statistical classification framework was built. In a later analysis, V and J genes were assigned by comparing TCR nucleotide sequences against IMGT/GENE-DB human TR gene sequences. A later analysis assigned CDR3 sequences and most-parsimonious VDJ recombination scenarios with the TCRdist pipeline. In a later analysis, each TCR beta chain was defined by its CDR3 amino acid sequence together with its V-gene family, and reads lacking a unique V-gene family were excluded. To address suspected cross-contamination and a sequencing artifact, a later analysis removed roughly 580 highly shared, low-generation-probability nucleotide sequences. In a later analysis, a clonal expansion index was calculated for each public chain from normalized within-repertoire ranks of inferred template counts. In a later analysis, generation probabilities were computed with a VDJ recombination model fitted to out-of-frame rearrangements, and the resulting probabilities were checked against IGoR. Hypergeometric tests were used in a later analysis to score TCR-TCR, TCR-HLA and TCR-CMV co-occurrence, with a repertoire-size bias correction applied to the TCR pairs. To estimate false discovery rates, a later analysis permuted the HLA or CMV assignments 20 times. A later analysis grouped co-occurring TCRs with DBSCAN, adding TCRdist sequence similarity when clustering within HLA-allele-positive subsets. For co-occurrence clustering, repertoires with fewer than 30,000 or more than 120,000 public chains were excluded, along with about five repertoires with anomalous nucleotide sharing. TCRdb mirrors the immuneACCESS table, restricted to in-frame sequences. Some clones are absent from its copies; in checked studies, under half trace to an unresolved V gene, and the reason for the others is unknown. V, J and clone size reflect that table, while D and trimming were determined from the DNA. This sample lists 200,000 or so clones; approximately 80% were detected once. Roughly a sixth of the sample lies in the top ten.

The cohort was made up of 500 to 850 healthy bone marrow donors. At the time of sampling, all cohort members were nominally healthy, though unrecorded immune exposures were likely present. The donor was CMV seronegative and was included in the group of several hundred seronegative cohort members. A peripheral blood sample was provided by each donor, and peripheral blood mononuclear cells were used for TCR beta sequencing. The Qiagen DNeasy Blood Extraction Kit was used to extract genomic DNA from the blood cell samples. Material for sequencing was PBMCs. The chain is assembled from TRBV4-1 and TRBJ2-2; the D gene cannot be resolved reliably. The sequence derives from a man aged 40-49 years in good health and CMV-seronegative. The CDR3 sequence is CASSLRRDTGELFF. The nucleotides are TGCGCCAGCAGCCTGCGGCGCGACACCGGGGAGCTGTTTTTT.